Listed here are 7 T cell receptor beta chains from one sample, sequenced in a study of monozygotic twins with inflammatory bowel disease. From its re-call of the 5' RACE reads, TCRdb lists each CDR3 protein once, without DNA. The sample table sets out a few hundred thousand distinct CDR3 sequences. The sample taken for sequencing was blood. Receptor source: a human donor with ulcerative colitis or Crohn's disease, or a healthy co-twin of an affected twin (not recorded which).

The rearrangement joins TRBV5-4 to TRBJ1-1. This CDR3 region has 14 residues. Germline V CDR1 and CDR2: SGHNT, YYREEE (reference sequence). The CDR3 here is CASTSRANWAEAFF.

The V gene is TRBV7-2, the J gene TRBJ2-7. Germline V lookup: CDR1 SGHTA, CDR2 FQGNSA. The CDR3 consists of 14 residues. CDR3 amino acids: CASSLNLKNYEQYF.

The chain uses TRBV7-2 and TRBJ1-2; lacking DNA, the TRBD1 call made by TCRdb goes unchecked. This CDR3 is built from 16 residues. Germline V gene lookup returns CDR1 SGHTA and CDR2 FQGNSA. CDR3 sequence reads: CASSPRTGGANYGYTF.

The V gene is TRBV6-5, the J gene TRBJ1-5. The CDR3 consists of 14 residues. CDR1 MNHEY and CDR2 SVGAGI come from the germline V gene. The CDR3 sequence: CASSYSRSNQPQHF.

The CDR3 sequence: CASSFLKWDEQFF. The chain is built from TRBV7-2 and TRBJ2-1. Germline CDR1 reads SGHTA; CDR2 reads FQGNSA. The CDR3 sequence is 13 residues long.

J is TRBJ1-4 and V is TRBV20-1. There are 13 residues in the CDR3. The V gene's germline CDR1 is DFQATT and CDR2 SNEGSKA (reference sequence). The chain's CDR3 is CSAQKALNEKLFF.

The CDR3 is CASSLRGEYEKLFF. The chain couples TRBV7-9 to TRBJ1-4. The CDR3 is made up of 14 amino acids. Looked up from germline, CDR1 is SEHNR and CDR2 is FQNEAQ (reference sequence).